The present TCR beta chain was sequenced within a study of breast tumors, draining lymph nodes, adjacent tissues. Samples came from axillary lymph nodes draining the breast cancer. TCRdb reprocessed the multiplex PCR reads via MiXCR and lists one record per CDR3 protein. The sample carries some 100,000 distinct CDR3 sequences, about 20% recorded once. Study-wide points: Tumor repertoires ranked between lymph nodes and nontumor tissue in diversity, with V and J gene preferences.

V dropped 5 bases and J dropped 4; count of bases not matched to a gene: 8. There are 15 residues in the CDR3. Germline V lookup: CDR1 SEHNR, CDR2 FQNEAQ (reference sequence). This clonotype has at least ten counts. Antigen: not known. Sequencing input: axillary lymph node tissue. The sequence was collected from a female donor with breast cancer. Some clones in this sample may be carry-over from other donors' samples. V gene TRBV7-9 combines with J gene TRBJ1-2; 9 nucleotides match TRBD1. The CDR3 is CASSRGQGEFYGYTF. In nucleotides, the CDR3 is TGTGCCAGCAGCCGGGGACAGGGAGAATTCTATGGCTACACCTTC. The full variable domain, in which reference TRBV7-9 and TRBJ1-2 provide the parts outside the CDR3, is DTGVSQNPRHKITKRGQNVTFRCDPISEHNRLYWYRQTLGQGPEFLTYFQNEAQLEKSRLLSDRFSAERPKGSFSTLEIQRTEQGDSAMYLCASSRGQGEFYGYTFGSGTRLTVV.